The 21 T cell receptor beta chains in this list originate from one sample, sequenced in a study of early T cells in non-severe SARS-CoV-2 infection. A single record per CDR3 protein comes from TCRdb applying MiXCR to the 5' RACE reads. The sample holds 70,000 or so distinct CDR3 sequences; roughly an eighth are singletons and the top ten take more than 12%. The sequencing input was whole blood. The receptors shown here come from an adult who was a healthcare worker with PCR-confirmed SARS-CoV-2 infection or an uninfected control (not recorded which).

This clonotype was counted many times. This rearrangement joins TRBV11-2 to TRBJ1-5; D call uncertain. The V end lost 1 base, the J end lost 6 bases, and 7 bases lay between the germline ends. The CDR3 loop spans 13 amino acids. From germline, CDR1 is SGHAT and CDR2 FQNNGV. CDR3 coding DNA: TGTGCCAGCAGCTTAGGACCGAGTCAGCCCCAGCATTTT. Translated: CASSLGPSQPQHF.

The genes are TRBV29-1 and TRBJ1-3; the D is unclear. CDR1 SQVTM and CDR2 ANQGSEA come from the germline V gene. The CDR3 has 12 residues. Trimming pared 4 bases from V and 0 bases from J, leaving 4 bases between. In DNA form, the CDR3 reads TGCAGCGTTGTGTTCTCTGGAAACACCATATATTTT. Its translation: CSVVFSGNTIYF.

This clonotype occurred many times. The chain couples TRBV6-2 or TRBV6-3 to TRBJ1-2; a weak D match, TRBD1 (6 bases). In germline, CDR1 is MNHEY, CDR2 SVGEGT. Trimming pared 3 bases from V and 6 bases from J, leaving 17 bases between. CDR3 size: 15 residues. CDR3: CASSYIPQGRDGYTF. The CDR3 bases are TGTGCCAGCAGTTATATCCCACAGGGTAGAGATGGCTACACCTTC.

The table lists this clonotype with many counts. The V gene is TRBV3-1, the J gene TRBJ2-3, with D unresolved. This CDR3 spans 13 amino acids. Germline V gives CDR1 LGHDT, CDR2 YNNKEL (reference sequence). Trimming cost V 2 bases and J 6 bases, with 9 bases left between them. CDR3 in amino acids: CASSQRSPDTQYF. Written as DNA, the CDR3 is TGTGCCAGCAGCCAAAGGTCCCCCGATACGCAGTATTTT.

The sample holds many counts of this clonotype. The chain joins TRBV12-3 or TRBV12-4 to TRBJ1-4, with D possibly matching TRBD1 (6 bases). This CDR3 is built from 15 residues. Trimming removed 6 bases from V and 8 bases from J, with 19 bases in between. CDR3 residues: CASRGAGREGEKLFF. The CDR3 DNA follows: TGTGCCAGCAGGGGGGCTGGCAGGGAAGGCGAAAAACTGTTTTTT.

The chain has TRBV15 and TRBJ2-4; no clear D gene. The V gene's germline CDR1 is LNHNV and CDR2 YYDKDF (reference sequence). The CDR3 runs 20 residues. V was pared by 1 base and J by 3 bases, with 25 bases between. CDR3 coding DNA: TGTGCCACCAGCAGAGGAGAGAAATTTGAGCAGGCCTGGGGCAAAAACATTCAGTACTTC. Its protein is CATSRGEKFEQAWGKNIQYF.

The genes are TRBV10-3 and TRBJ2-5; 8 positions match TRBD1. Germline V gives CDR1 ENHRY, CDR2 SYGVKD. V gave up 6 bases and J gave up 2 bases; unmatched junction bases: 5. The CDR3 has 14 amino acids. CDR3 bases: TGTGCCATCAGGGGGACAGGATTTCAAGAGACCCAGTACTTC. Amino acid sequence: CAIRGTGFQETQYF.

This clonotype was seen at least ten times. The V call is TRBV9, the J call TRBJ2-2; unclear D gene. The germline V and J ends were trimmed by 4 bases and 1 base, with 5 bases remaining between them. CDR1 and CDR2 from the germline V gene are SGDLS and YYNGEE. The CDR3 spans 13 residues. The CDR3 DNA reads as TGTGCCAGCAGCCTTCAGAACACCGGGGAGCTGTTTTTT. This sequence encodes CASSLQNTGELFF.

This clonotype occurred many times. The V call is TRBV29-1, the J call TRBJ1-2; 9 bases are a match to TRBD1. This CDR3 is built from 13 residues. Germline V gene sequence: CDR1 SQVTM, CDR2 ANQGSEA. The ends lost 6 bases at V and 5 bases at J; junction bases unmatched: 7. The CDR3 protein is CSVAGTGRYGYTF. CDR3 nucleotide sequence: TGCAGCGTAGCCGGGACAGGGAGGTATGGCTACACCTTC.

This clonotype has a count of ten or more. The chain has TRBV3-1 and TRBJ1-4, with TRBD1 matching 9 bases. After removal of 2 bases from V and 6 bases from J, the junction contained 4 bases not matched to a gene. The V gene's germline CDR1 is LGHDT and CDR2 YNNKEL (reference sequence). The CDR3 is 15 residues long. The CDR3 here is CASSQTGTGYEKLFF. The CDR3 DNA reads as TGTGCCAGCAGCCAAACCGGGACAGGGTATGAAAAACTGTTTTTT.

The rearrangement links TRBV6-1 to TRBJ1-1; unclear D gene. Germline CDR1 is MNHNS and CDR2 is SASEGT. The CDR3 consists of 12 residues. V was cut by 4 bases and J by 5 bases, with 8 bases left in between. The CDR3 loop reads CASSVLETEAFF. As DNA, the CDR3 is TGTGCCAGCAGTGTACTGGAAACTGAAGCTTTCTTT.

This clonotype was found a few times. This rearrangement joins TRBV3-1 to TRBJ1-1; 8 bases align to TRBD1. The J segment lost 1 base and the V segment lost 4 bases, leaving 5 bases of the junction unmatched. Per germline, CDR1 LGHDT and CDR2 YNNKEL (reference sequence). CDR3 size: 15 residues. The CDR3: CASSPYRGKNTEAFF. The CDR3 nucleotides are TGTGCCAGCAGCCCCTACAGGGGGAAGAACACTGAAGCTTTCTTT.

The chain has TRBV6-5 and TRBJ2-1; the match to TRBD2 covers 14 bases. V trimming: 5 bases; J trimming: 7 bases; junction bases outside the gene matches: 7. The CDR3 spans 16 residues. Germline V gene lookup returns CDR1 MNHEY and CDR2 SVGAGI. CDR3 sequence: CASSARLAGGQNEQFF. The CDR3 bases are TGTGCCAGCAGTGCCCGACTAGCGGGGGGGCAGAATGAGCAGTTCTTC.

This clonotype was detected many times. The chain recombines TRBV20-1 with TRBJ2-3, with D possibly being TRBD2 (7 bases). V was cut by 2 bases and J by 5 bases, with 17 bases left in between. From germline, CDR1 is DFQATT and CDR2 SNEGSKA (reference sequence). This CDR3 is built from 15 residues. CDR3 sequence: CSARLVGGAGDTQYF. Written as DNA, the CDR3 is TGCAGTGCTAGACTAGTTGGGGGGGCTGGAGATACGCAGTATTTT.

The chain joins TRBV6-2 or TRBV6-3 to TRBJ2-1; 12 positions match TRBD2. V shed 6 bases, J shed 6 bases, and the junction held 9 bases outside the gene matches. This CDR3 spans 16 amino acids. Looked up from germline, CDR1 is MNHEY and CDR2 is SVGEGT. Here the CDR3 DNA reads TGTGCCAGCAGCCGCCCGACTAGCGGGGGTTTCAATGAGCAGTTCTTC. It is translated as CASSRPTSGGFNEQFF.

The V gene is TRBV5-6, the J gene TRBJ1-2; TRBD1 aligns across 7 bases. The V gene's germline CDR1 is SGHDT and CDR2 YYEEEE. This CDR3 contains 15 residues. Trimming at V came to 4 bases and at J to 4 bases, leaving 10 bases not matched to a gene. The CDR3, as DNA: TGTGCCAGCAGCGACGGGACAGACCTACGCTATGGCTACACCTTC. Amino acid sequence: CASSDGTDLRYGYTF.

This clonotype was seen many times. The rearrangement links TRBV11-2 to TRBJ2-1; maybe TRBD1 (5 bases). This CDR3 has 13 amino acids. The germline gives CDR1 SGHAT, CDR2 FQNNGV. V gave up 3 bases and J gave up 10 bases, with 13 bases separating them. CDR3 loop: CASSFSTGSEQFF. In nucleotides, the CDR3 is TGTGCCAGCAGCTTTAGTACAGGAAGCGAGCAGTTCTTC.

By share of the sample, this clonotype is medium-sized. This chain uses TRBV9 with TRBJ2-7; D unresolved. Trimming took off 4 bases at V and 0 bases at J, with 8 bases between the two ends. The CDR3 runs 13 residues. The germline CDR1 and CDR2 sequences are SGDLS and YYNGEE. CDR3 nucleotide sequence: TGTGCCAGCAGCCCTCGGACCTCCTACGAGCAGTACTTC. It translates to CASSPRTSYEQYF.

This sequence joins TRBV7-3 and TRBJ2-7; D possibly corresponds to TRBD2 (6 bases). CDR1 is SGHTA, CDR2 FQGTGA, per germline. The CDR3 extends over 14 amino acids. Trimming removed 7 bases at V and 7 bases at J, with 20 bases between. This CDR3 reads CASMEGPTTGEQYF. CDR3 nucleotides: TGTGCCAGCATGGAGGGGCCGACCACGGGGGAGCAGTACTTC.

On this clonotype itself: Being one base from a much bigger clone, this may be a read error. The CDR3 nucleotides are TGTGCCAGCAGTTTATCAGGAAAGGGGAGTTCACCCCTCCACTTT. Translating it yields CASSLSGKGSSPLHF. The chain links TRBV27 to TRBJ1-6; D is perhaps TRBD1 (5 bases). V was shortened by 0 bases and J by 9 bases, with 12 bases between the two germline ends. In germline, CDR1 is MNHEY, CDR2 SMNVEV (reference sequence). The CDR3 length is 15 residues.

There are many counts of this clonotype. CDR3 protein: CASSLSGNYGYTF. The CDR3 nucleotides read TGTGCCAGCAGTTTGTCAGGGAACTATGGCTACACCTTC. The chain has TRBV28 and TRBJ1-2; TRBD1 might be the D (5 bases). The germline gives CDR1 MDHEN, CDR2 SYDVKM. Trimming shortened V by 3 bases and J by 2 bases, and 7 bases separated the two germline ends. The CDR3 covers 13 residues.